Following are 16 T cell receptor beta chains from one sample sequenced in a study of cytomegalovirus exposure and HLA in healthy donors. The PCR employed 60 Vbeta primers together with 13 Jbeta primers. The data were produced by immunoSEQ multiplex PCR, yet TCRdb's version contains in-frame clones alone and is incomplete. The data contain tens of thousands of clones, roughly three quarters of them singletons. The sample was PBMCs. Source of these receptors: a young man in good health and CMV-seronegative.

The chain has TRBV5-1 and TRBJ2-7, with D hard to call. The CDR3 has 14 residues. The V end lost 4 bases, the J end lost 0 bases, and 11 bases lay between the germline ends. CDR1 SGHRS and CDR2 YFSETQ come from the germline V gene. CDR3 bases: TGCGCCAGCAGCCCCACGATAGACTCCTACGAGCAGTACTTC. This translates into CASSPTIDSYEQYF.

This chain joins TRBV4-3 and TRBJ2-6; D is possibly TRBD2 (6 bases). Trimming left V 0 bases short and J 4 bases short, with 13 bases between. This CDR3 has 17 amino acids. CDR1 LGHNA and CDR2 YSLEER come from the germline V gene. CDR3 bases: TGCGCCAGCAGCCAAGATAATCCGGGAGCCGGGGCCAACGTCCTGACTTTC. Translating gives CASSQDNPGAGANVLTF.

A few counts support this clone. V gene TRBV28 combines with J gene TRBJ1-5; D may be TRBD1 (6 bases). Deletions cut 9 bases from V and 0 bases from J, with 15 bases between. Germline loops: CDR1 MDHEN, CDR2 SYDVKM. The CDR3 loop spans 15 amino acids. CDR3 amino acids: CASDRSFDSNQPQHF. CDR3 nucleotide sequence: TGTGCCAGTGACAGGAGCTTCGATAGCAATCAGCCCCAGCATTTT. The full variable domain, rest sourced from reference TRBV28 and TRBJ1-5, is DVKVTQSSRYLVKRTGEKVFLECVQDMDHENMFWYRQDPGLGLRLIYFSYDVKMKEKGDIPEGYSVSREKKERFSLILESASTNQTSMYLCASDRSFDSNQPQHFGDGTRLSIL.

This rearrangement joins TRBV4-1 to TRBJ2-5; 7 nucleotides agree with TRBD1. CDR1 MGHRA and CDR2 YSYEKL come from the germline V gene. The trim removed 3 bases at V and 4 bases at J, leaving 5 bases unmatched. CDR3 length: 14 residues. Here the CDR3 reads CASSQVGGVETQYF. Written as DNA, the CDR3 is TGCGCCAGCAGCCAGGTAGGGGGCGTAGAGACCCAGTACTTC.

This clone was seen a few times. This rearrangement joins TRBV6-4 to TRBJ2-2, with 9 bases aligning to TRBD2. V lost 6 bases, J lost 4 bases, and 6 bases stayed unmatched. Germline V lookup: CDR1 MRHNA, CDR2 SNTAGT. CDR3 length: 15 residues. CDR3 in DNA: TGTGCCAGCAGCCAGAGCGGGGGGTCCACCGGGGAGCTGTTTTTT. This encodes CASSQSGGSTGELFF.

CDR3 in amino acids: CATGGGPEAFF. The DNA for the CDR3 is TGTGCCACCGGGGGGGGTCCTGAAGCTTTCTTT. The chain recombines TRBV7-2 with TRBJ1-1, with D tentatively TRBD1 (5 bases). Germline V gene lookup returns CDR1 SGHTA and CDR2 FQGNSA. The V end lost 10 bases, the J end lost 6 bases, and 12 bases lay between the germline ends. This CDR3 comprises 11 residues.

The gene calls are TRBV28 and TRBJ2-7, with a weak D call TRBD2 (5 bases). There are 12 residues in the CDR3. V was clipped by 5 bases and J by 4 bases, with 9 bases between them. Germline V gene data show CDR1 as MDHEN and CDR2 as SYDVKM. The CDR3 nucleotides read TGTGCCAGCAGTCGACTAAATTACGAGCAGTACTTC. Encoded protein: CASSRLNYEQYF.

This clone came up a few times. The chain joins TRBV6-4 to TRBJ2-1, with 11 bases matching TRBD1. Germline CDR1 and CDR2: MRHNA and SNTAGT. The CDR3 consists of 14 residues. V lost 2 bases, J lost 6 bases, and 0 bases stayed unmatched. DNA for the CDR3: TGTGCCAGCAGTGACGGGACAGGGGGCAATGAGCAGTTCTTC. This sequence encodes CASSDGTGGNEQFF.

This clone was observed a handful of times. This chain joins TRBV4-2 and TRBJ2-3; a weak D match, TRBD1 (6 bases). V was trimmed by 8 bases and J by 4 bases, leaving 22 bases between them. CDR3 length: 16 residues. CDR1 is LGHNA, CDR2 YNFKEQ, per germline. CDR3: CASAGKGGVSADTQYF. CDR3 nucleotide sequence: TGTGCCAGCGCAGGGAAAGGGGGAGTTAGCGCAGATACGCAGTATTTT.

This chain uses TRBV4-3 with TRBJ2-5; D is uncertain. Trimming cost V 4 bases and J 2 bases, with 8 bases left between them. Germline CDR1 reads LGHNA; CDR2 reads YSLEER. This CDR3 comprises 13 residues. Here the CDR3 reads CASSPGPQETQYF. The CDR3 nucleotides are TGCGCCAGCAGCCCGGGTCCACAAGAGACCCAGTACTTC.

This chain connects TRBV7-2 to TRBJ2-3; 11 bases fit TRBD2. CDR3 size: 15 residues. V shed 2 bases, J shed 5 bases, and the junction held 3 bases outside the gene matches. Germline-derived CDR1 and CDR2 are SGHTA and FQGNSA. This CDR3 is CASSLLAGGLDTQYF. For the CDR3, the DNA is TGTGCCAGCAGCTTACTAGCGGGGGGCTTAGATACGCAGTATTTT.

The gene calls are TRBV13 and TRBJ1-1, with 9 bases matching TRBD1. Looked up from germline, CDR1 is PRHDT and CDR2 is FYEKMQ (reference sequence). This CDR3 contains 13 residues. V shed 3 bases and J 6 bases; nucleotides not matched to a gene: 2. CDR3 in DNA: TGTGCCAGCAGCTTCAACAGGGGGCCTGAAGCTTTCTTT. It encodes CASSFNRGPEAFF.

The chain joins TRBV6-5 to TRBJ1-2, with TRBD1 identical over 11 bases. Trimming cost V 6 bases and J 4 bases; bases outside gene matches: 4. Per the germline V gene, CDR1 is MNHEY and CDR2 is SVGAGI. This CDR3 is 14 amino acids long. CDR3 coding DNA: TGTGCCAGCAGACGGACAGGGGGCGGCTATGGCTACACCTTC. It encodes CASRRTGGGYGYTF.

V is TRBV7-9 and J is TRBJ2-5; TRBD2 matches 10 bases. Germline CDR1 and CDR2: SEHNR and FQNEAQ (reference sequence). The V segment lost 2 bases and the J segment 5 bases; nucleotides outside the gene matches: 5. The CDR3 contains 15 residues. The CDR3: CASSLNSGRRETQYF. CDR3 bases: TGTGCCAGCAGCTTAAATAGCGGGAGGCGGGAGACCCAGTACTTC.

The chain uses TRBV6-1 and TRBJ2-1; D remains unclear. CDR3 length equals 15 residues. The germline V gene has CDR1 MNHNS and CDR2 SASEGT. V was clipped by 4 bases and J by 7 bases, with 17 bases between them. The CDR3 sequence: CASSVQADRWNEQFF. In nucleotides, the CDR3 is TGTGCCAGCAGTGTGCAGGCAGACCGTTGGAATGAGCAGTTCTTC.

The J gene is TRBJ2-2, the V gene TRBV7-8, with TRBD2 identical over 10 bases. V was pared by 8 bases and J by 4 bases, with 22 bases of the junction left unmatched. CDR3 length equals 20 residues. The germline V gene encodes CDR1 SGHVS and CDR2 FQNEAQ. CDR3 nucleotides: TGTGCCAGCCAGTTGTGGCCTAGCGGGAGTTTAAGTTACGGCACCGGGGAGCTGTTTTTT. The encoded protein is CASQLWPSGSLSYGTGELFF.